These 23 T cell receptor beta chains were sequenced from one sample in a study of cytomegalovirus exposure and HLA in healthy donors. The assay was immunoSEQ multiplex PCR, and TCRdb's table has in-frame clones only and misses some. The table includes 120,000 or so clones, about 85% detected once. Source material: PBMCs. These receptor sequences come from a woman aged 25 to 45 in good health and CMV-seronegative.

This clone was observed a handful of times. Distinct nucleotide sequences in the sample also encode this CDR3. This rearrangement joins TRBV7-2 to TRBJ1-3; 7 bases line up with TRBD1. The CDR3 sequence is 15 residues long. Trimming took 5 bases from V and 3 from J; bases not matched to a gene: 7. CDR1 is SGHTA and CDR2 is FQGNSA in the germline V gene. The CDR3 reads CASSLRQGSGNTIYF. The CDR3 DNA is TGTGCCAGCAGCCTGCGACAGGGAAGTGGAAACACCATATATTTT.

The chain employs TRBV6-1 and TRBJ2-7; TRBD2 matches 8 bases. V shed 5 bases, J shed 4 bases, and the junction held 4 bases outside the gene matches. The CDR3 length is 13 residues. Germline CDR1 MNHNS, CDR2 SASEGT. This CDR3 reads CASSTGGSYEQYF. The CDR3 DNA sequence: TGTGCCAGCAGTACGGGGGGGAGTTACGAGCAGTACTTC.

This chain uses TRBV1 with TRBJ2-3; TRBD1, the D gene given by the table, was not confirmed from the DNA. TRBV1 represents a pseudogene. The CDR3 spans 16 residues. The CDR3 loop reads CTSSRRGLGAPDTQYF. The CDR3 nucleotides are TGCACCAGCAGCCGACGGGGCTTGGGGGCCCCAGATACGCAGTATTTT.

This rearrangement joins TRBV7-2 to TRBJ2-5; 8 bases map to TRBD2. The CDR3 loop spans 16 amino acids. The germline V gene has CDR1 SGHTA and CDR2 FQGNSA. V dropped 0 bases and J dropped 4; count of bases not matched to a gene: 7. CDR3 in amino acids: CASSLAVSGVGETQYF. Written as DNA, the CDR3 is TGTGCCAGCAGCTTAGCGGTTAGCGGGGTTGGAGAGACCCAGTACTTC.

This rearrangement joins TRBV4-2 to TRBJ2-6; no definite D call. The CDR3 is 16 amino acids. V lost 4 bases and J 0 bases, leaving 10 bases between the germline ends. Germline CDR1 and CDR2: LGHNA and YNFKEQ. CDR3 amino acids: CASSPSRASGANVLTF. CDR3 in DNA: TGTGCCAGCAGCCCCTCCCGAGCCTCTGGGGCCAACGTCCTGACTTTC.

CDR3 nucleotides: TGTGCCAGCAGCACACCGGCGGCAGGGCTTAGAGATACGCAGTATTTT. It yields the protein CASSTPAAGLRDTQYF. The rearrangement links TRBV7-2 to TRBJ2-3, with a possible D match to TRBD1 (5 bases). The CDR3 spans 16 residues. V lost 5 bases to trimming and J lost 5 bases, with 20 bases between them. Per germline, CDR1 SGHTA and CDR2 FQGNSA.

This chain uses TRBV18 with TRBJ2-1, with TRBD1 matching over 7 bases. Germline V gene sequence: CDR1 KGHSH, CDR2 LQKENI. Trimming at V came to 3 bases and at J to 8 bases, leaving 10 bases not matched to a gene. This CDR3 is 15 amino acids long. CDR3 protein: CASSPGDRDADEQFF. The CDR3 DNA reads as TGTGCCAGCTCACCCGGAGACAGGGATGCAGATGAGCAGTTCTTC.

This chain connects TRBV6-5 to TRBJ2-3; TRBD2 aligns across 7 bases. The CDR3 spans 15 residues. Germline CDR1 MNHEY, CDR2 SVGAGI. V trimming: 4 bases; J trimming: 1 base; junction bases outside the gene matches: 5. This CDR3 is CASSFGGTGTDTQYF. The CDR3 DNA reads TGTGCCAGCAGTTTCGGGGGGACCGGCACAGATACGCAGTATTTT.

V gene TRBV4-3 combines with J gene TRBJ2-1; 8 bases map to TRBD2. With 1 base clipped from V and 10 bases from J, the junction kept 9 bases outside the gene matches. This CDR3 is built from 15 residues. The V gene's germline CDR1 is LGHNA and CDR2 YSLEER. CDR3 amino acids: CASSQAGGPPGEQFF. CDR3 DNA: TGCGCCAGCAGCCAAGCGGGGGGGCCACCTGGGGAGCAGTTCTTC.

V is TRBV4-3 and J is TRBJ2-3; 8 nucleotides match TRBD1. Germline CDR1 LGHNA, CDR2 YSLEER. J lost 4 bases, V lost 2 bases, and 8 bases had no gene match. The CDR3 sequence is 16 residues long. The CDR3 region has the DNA TGCGCCAGCAGCCAAAGAGGGACAGGTGCGGCAGATACGCAGTATTTT. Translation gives CASSQRGTGAADTQYF.

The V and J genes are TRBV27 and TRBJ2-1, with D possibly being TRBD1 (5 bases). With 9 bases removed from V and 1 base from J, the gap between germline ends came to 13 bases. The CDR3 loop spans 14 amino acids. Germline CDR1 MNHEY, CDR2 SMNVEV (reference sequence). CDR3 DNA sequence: TGTGCCAGTAAACGTCAGGGATCCTACAATGAGCAGTTCTTC. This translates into CASKRQGSYNEQFF.

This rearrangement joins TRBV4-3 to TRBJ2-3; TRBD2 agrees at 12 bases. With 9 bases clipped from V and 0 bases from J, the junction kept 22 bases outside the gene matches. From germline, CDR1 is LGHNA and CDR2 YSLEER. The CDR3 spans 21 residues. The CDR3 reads CASSGTTGLAGFTSSTDTQYF. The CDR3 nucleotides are TGCGCCAGTTCAGGGACAACGGGACTAGCGGGTTTTACTTCTAGCACAGATACGCAGTATTTT.

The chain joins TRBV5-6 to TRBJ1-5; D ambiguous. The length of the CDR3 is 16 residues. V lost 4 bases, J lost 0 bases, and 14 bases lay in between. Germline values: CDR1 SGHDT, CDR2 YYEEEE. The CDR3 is CASSTRGILSNQPQHF. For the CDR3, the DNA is TGTGCCAGCAGCACTAGAGGAATTCTTAGCAATCAGCCCCAGCATTTT.

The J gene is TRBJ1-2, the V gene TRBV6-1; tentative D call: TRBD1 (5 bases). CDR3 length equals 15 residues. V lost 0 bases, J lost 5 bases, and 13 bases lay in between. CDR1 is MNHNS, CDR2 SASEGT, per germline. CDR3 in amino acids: CASSEAGQGLYGYTF. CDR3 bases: TGTGCCAGCAGTGAAGCTGGGCAGGGTCTTTATGGCTACACCTTC.

The CDR3 DNA sequence: TGTGCCCTGGGACTTGGAGCTTTCTTT. Translated: CALGLGAFF. V gene TRBV30 combines with J gene TRBJ1-1; maybe TRBD1 (5 bases). The V and J ends lost 8 bases and 10 bases respectively, with 11 bases between them. CDR1 and CDR2 from the germline V gene are GTSNPN and SVGIG (reference sequence). The CDR3 is 9 residues long.

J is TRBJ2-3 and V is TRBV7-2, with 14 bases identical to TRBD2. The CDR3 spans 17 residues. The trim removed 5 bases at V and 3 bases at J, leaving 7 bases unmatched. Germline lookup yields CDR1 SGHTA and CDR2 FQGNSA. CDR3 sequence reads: CASSRAGLAGVTDTQYF. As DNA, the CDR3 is TGTGCCAGCAGCCGAGCGGGACTAGCGGGGGTGACAGATACGCAGTATTTT.

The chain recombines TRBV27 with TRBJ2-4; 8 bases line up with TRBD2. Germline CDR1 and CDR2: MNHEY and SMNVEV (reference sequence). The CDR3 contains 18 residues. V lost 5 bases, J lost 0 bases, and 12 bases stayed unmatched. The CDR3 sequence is CASSPDGRAGRAKNIQYF. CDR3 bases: TGTGCCAGCAGTCCGGACGGGAGGGCGGGGCGAGCCAAAAACATTCAGTACTTC.

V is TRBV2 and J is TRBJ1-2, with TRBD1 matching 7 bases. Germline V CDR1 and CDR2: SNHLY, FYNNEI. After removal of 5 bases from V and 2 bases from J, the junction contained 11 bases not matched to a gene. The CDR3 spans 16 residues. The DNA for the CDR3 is TGTGCCAGCAGTCCTTCCGGGACAGAAATCAACTATGGCTACACCTTC. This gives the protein CASSPSGTEINYGYTF.

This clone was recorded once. The CDR3 spells CASSPSLGLGELFF. Written as DNA, the CDR3 is TGTGCCAGTAGCCCGTCTCTTGGCCTCGGGGAGCTGTTTTTT. V and J are TRBV19 and TRBJ2-2, with D hard to call. The CDR3 length is 14 residues. Germline V lookup: CDR1 LNHDA, CDR2 SQIVND (reference sequence). V was pared by 6 bases and J by 7 bases, with 15 bases between.

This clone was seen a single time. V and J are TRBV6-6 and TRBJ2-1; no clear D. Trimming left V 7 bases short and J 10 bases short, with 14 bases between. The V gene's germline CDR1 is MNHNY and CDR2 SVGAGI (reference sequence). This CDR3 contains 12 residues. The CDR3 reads CASTSSVWEQFF. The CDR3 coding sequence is TGTGCCAGCACCTCTTCGGTTTGGGAGCAGTTCTTC.

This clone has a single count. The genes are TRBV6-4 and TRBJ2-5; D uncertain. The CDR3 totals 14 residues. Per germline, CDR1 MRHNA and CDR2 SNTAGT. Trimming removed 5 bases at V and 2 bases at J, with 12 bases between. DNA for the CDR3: TGTGCCAGCAGTCTAACGCGCCAACAAGAGACCCAGTACTTC. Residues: CASSLTRQQETQYF.

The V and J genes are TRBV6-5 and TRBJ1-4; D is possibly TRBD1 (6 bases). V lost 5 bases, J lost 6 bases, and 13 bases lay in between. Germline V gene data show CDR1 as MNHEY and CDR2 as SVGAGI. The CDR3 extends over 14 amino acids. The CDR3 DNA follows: TGTGCCAGCAGTCCGACAGGCTCGGATGAAAAACTGTTTTTT. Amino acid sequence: CASSPTGSDEKLFF.

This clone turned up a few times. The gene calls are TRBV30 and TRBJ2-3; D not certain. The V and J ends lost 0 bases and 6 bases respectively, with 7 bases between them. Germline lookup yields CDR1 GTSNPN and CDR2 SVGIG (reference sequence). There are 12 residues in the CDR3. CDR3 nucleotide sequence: TGTGCCTGGAGTGTACTGTCGGATACGCAGTATTTT. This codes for CAWSVLSDTQYF.